A single sample is the source of the 31 T cell receptor beta chains below, sequenced in a study of blood T cells in healthy people across ages. A sample-barcoded 5' primer and a J-beta primer mix were used in a second PCR of roughly 7 to 12 cycles. One entry per CDR3 protein results from TCRdb running MiXCR on the 5' RACE reads. This table has 250,000 to 300,000 distinct CDR3 sequences, roughly a quarter appearing once. What was sequenced was blood. The source of these receptors is a woman in her 70s in good health.

With respect to this clonotype: The junction shows a germline mismatch at one end, possibly a read error. The chain uses TRBV7-2 and TRBJ2-5, with D possibly TRBD2 on 6 matching bases. CDR1 and CDR2 from the germline V gene are SGHTA and FQGNSA. The CDR3 is made up of 15 amino acids. The CDR3 spells CASSQTNGSTKTQYF. The CDR3 DNA is TGTGCCAGCAGCCAGACTAACGGGAGCACGAAGACTCAGTACTTC.

This chain links TRBV5-1 with TRBJ1-1; D is unresolved. Trimming stripped 2 bases from V and 1 base from J, with 15 bases between. Germline-derived CDR1 and CDR2 are SGHRS and YFSETQ. CDR3 length: 16 amino acids. The CDR3 bases are TGCGCCAGCAGCTTTGGGTCAGCGACCAGGAACACTGAAGCTTTCTTT. Amino acid sequence: CASSFGSATRNTEAFF. The full variable domain, completed using reference TRBV5-1 and TRBJ1-1, is KAGVTQTPRYLIKTRGQQVTLSCSPISGHRSVSWYQQTPGQGLQFLFEYFSETQRNKGNFPGRFSGRQFSNSRSEMNVSTLELGDSALYLCASSFGSATRNTEAFFGQGTRLTVV.

This clonotype has more than one count but fewer than ten. The V gene is TRBV6-5, the J gene TRBJ2-5; perhaps TRBD1 as D (6 bases). With the DNA end fitting TRBJ2-7 better, the J assignment may be wrong. Germline V lookup: CDR1 MNHEY, CDR2 SVGAGI. The CDR3 is 14 residues long. CDR3 region: CASPQGDISYEQYF. As DNA, the CDR3 is TGTGCCAGCCCTCAAGGGGACATCTCCTACGAGCAGTACTTC.

This clonotype was detected many times. V gene TRBV29-1 combines with J gene TRBJ1-2; unclear D gene. Trimming took 3 bases from V and 4 from J, leaving 6 bases between them. The CDR3 covers 11 residues. Germline values: CDR1 SQVTM, CDR2 ANQGSEA. CDR3 nucleotide sequence: TGCAGCGTTGACCCCGGCTATGGCTACACCTTC. This codes for CSVDPGYGYTF.

This clonotype occurred a few times. V is TRBV13 and J is TRBJ2-1; 10 bases fit TRBD1. The germline gives CDR1 PRHDT, CDR2 FYEKMQ (reference sequence). Trimming removed 4 bases from V and 7 bases from J; junction bases left unmatched: 7. The CDR3 loop spans 15 amino acids. Written as DNA, the CDR3 is TGTGCCAGCAGCTCGCGGGGGACAGGGGTAAATGAGCAGTTCTTC. Amino acid sequence: CASSSRGTGVNEQFF.

CDR3 DNA: TGCAGTGCCCCCGATGGGGCAGGGGGCTATGGCTACACCTTC. Residues: CSAPDGAGGYGYTF. The rearrangement links TRBV20-1 to TRBJ1-2; 7 bases fit TRBD1. This CDR3 spans 14 amino acids. CDR1 is DFQATT and CDR2 is SNEGSKA in the germline V gene (reference sequence). V was clipped by 6 bases and J by 4 bases; unmatched bases: 11.

This clonotype was seen only a few times. A read error may account for a junction end that differs from germline. This chain connects TRBV27 to TRBJ2-5; 9 bases align to TRBD2. CDR1 and CDR2 from the germline V gene are MNHEY and SMNVEV (reference sequence). There are 14 residues in the CDR3. CDR3 in amino acids: CASSRLAEQEAQYF. The CDR3 bases are TGTGCCAGCAGCCGACTAGCGGAACAAGAGGCCCAGTACTTC.

The chain carries TRBV29-1 and TRBJ1-2; D is possibly TRBD1 (5 bases). Germline V CDR1 and CDR2: SQVTM, ANQGSEA. Trimming took 2 bases from V and 4 from J, leaving 14 bases between them. The CDR3 extends over 14 amino acids. The CDR3 is CSVEPDTNPYGYTF. In nucleotides, the CDR3 is TGCAGCGTTGAACCGGACACAAACCCCTATGGCTACACCTTC.

In its sample, this clonotype was seen a few times. The chain couples TRBV29-1 to TRBJ1-1, with D tentatively TRBD1 (5 bases). The CDR3 has 13 residues. Germline V CDR1 and CDR2: SQVTM, ANQGSEA. V was cut by 2 bases and J by 0 bases, with 7 bases left in between. The CDR3, as DNA: TGCAGCGTTGAACAGGGAATGAACACTGAAGCTTTCTTT. Translating it yields CSVEQGMNTEAFF.

Notes on this clonotype: At one end the junction does not follow the germline gene, possibly because of a read error. The rearrangement joins TRBV6-2 or TRBV6-3 to TRBJ2-5; D call uncertain. This CDR3 is 13 amino acids long. The V gene's germline CDR1 is MNHEY and CDR2 SVGEGT. CDR3 amino acids: CAGSFGVGETQYF. The CDR3 coding sequence is TGTGCCGGCAGTTTTGGGGTCGGGGAGACCCAGTACTTC.

This clonotype was picked up many times. The genes are TRBV20-1 and TRBJ2-5, with D maybe TRBD2 (6 bases). V lost 1 base and J 2 bases, leaving 17 bases between the germline ends. This CDR3 is 16 amino acids long. From germline, CDR1 is DFQATT and CDR2 SNEGSKA (reference sequence). CDR3 nucleotides: TGCAGTGCTAGAGCCCTAGCGTATTCCCTGCAAGAGACCCAGTACTTC. Translating it yields CSARALAYSLQETQYF.

The rearrangement joins TRBV20-1 to TRBJ2-1; 9 bases align to TRBD2. Germline-derived CDR1 and CDR2 are DFQATT and SNEGSKA (reference sequence). This CDR3 spans 13 amino acids. Germline trimming cut 3 bases from V and 9 bases from J; bases unmatched to any gene: 6. CDR3 sequence: CSARGSGSGEQFF. The CDR3 nucleotides are TGCAGTGCTAGGGGTAGCGGGAGCGGTGAGCAGTTCTTC.

This clonotype occurred many times. This chain links TRBV6-1 with TRBJ2-5, with 7 bases that match TRBD1. Germline trimming cut 5 bases from V and 5 bases from J; bases unmatched to any gene: 8. Germline CDR1 reads MNHNS; CDR2 reads SASEGT. There are 14 residues in the CDR3. The CDR3 region is CASSSGQVGETQYF. CDR3 coding DNA: TGTGCCAGCAGTAGCGGACAGGTGGGGGAGACCCAGTACTTC.

The CDR3 reads CATSSRGGNQPQHF. The DNA for the CDR3 is TGTGCCACCAGCAGTAGAGGAGGGAATCAGCCCCAGCATTTT. V gene TRBV15 combines with J gene TRBJ1-5; D is unresolved. Germline-derived CDR1 and CDR2 are LNHNV and YYDKDF (reference sequence). V lost 3 bases, J lost 4 bases, and 10 bases lay in between. The CDR3 is 14 residues long.

This chain connects TRBV19 to TRBJ2-7; the D is unclear. The CDR3 contains 12 residues. Germline CDR1 and CDR2: LNHDA and SQIVND (reference sequence). Deletions cut 3 bases from V and 3 bases from J, with 6 bases between. CDR3 in amino acids: CASSIGSYEQYF. The CDR3 region has the DNA TGTGCCAGTAGTATCGGAAGCTACGAGCAGTACTTC. Full variable domain (remainder filled in from reference TRBV19 and TRBJ2-7): DGGITQSPKYLFRKEGQNVTLSCEQNLNHDAMYWYRQDPGQGLRLIYYSQIVNDFQKGDIAEGYSVSREKKESFPLTVTSAQKNPTAFYLCASSIGSYEQYFGPGTRLTVT.

This clonotype was counted between two and nine times. The V call is TRBV10-3, the J call TRBJ2-3; D possibly corresponds to TRBD1 (5 bases). Germline CDR1 ENHRY, CDR2 SYGVKD. The CDR3 runs 16 residues. With 0 bases removed from V and 2 bases from J, the gap between germline ends came to 12 bases. The CDR3 loop reads CAISESAGSDTDTQYF. The DNA of the CDR3 is TGTGCCATCAGTGAGTCCGCAGGGTCCGACACAGATACGCAGTATTTT.

The sample holds many counts of this clonotype. The chain uses TRBV20-1 and TRBJ1-1; D call uncertain. In germline, CDR1 is DFQATT, CDR2 SNEGSKA (reference sequence). This CDR3 is 16 amino acids long. V shed 0 bases and J shed 0 bases, with 14 bases lying between them. The CDR3 reads CSARDGGRTMNTEAFF. CDR3 coding DNA: TGCAGTGCTAGAGACGGAGGACGGACGATGAACACTGAAGCTTTCTTT.

This chain uses TRBV28 with TRBJ1-4, with D perhaps TRBD1 (5 bases). Trimming removed 5 bases at V and 5 bases at J, with 15 bases between. In germline, CDR1 is MDHEN, CDR2 SYDVKM. This CDR3 region has 15 residues. The CDR3 spells CASSIPTDLNEKLFF. The CDR3 nucleotides are TGTGCCAGCAGTATCCCGACAGACCTCAATGAAAAACTGTTTTTT.

This clonotype was seen a few times. The CDR3, as DNA: TGTGCCAGCAGTCCTCACACCTCGGGGTCCTCGAGCGTCCTGACTTTC. Residues: CASSPHTSGSSSVLTF. The genes are TRBV12-3 or TRBV12-4 and TRBJ2-6; possible D gene TRBD2, 5 bases. V dropped 5 bases and J dropped 12 bases, with 23 bases sitting between them. This CDR3 is 16 amino acids long.

The chain couples TRBV20-1 to TRBJ2-7; a possible D gene is TRBD2 (5 bases). Germline V CDR1 and CDR2: DFQATT, SNEGSKA (reference sequence). Trimming removed 6 bases at V and 0 bases at J, with 12 bases between. The CDR3 covers 13 residues. The CDR3 coding sequence is TGCAGTGCAGCGGCAGCGAGCTCCTACGAGCAGTACTTC. It codes for CSAAAASSYEQYF.

This clonotype occurred a few times. CDR3 protein: CSARDPMNRPFEKLFF. In DNA, the CDR3 is TGCAGTGCTAGAGATCCGATGAACAGGCCCTTTGAAAAACTGTTTTTT. The chain uses TRBV20-1 and TRBJ1-4; tentative D call: TRBD1 (5 bases). This CDR3 region has 16 residues. Germline V gives CDR1 DFQATT, CDR2 SNEGSKA (reference sequence). With 0 bases removed from V and 7 bases from J, the gap between germline ends came to 18 bases.

This clonotype was detected once. The gene calls are TRBV28 and TRBJ2-7; TRBD2 matches at 12 bases. The CDR3 is made up of 16 amino acids. Trimming removed 4 bases from V and 8 bases from J; junction bases left unmatched: 12. Germline V lookup: CDR1 MDHEN, CDR2 SYDVKM. The CDR3: CASSSIGTSGFTQQYF. The CDR3 DNA reads TGTGCCAGCAGTTCAATCGGGACTAGCGGGTTTACGCAGCAGTACTTC.

The rearrangement joins TRBV5-4 to TRBJ2-1; 13 bases are a match to TRBD2. This CDR3 contains 16 residues. V lost 3 bases, J lost 5 bases, and 5 bases stayed unmatched. The germline V gene encodes CDR1 SGHNT and CDR2 YYREEE (reference sequence). This CDR3 reads CASSSGTSGTHNEQFF. Written as DNA, the CDR3 is TGTGCCAGCAGCTCTGGGACTAGCGGGACCCACAATGAGCAGTTCTTC.

This chain uses TRBV3-1 with TRBJ2-5; D remains unclear. Germline V lookup: CDR1 LGHDT, CDR2 YNNKEL (reference sequence). CDR3 length: 17 amino acids. Deletions cut 0 bases from V and 2 bases from J, with 16 bases between. CDR3 sequence: CASSQDWHKIVQETQYF. The CDR3 DNA follows: TGTGCCAGCAGCCAAGACTGGCACAAGATAGTTCAAGAGACCCAGTACTTC.

This sequence joins TRBV3-1 and TRBJ1-2; maybe TRBD1 (5 bases). Per germline, CDR1 LGHDT and CDR2 YNNKEL (reference sequence). The CDR3 runs to 13 residues. Trimming took off 4 bases at V and 6 bases at J, with 12 bases between the two ends. CDR3 nucleotides: TGTGCCAGCAGCCCTAGAGGGGCCGATGGCTACACCTTC. Its translation is CASSPRGADGYTF.

The genes are TRBV3-1 and TRBJ1-2; 9 bases match TRBD1. The CDR3 totals 18 residues. Losses at the gene ends were 5 bases for V and 5 bases for J; bases not matched to a gene: 18. Germline CDR1 is LGHDT and CDR2 is YNNKEL (reference sequence). CDR3 sequence reads: CASSEIGTGRYTQYGYTF. CDR3 sequence (DNA): TGTGCCAGCAGCGAAATAGGGACAGGGCGGTATACCCAATATGGCTACACCTTC.

The V gene is TRBV7-2, the J gene TRBJ2-5; TRBD2 matches at 11 bases. With the DNA end fitting TRBJ2-7 better, the J assignment may be wrong. The V gene's germline CDR1 is SGHTA and CDR2 FQGNSA. This CDR3 spans 15 amino acids. The CDR3 spells CASSARTSGYYEQYF. The CDR3 region has the DNA TGTGCCAGCAGCGCCCGGACTAGCGGGTACTACGAGCAGTACTTC.

The rearrangement uses TRBV28 and TRBJ2-2, with 14 bases fitting TRBD2. Per the germline V gene, CDR1 is MDHEN and CDR2 is SYDVKM. V lost 6 bases and J lost 5; bases outside the gene matches: 8. The CDR3 sequence is 17 residues long. CDR3 sequence: CASSRGTSGGKTGELFF. CDR3 nucleotides: TGTGCCAGCAGCCGAGGGACTAGCGGGGGAAAGACCGGGGAGCTGTTTTTT.

This clonotype was picked up a small number of times. V is TRBV5-1 and J is TRBJ2-3; D gene unclear. The CDR3 totals 14 residues. V was trimmed by 9 bases and J by 4 bases, leaving 18 bases between them. Germline V lookup: CDR1 SGHRS, CDR2 YFSETQ. In DNA, the CDR3 is TGCGCCACCCCAAGTCCCGGATGGCCAGATACGCAGTATTTT. It yields the protein CATPSPGWPDTQYF.

The chain joins TRBV6-2 or TRBV6-3 to TRBJ2-7; D remains unclear. The CDR3 extends over 13 amino acids. Trimming left V 7 bases short and J 0 bases short, with 10 bases between. Germline assignment: CDR1 MNHEY and CDR2 SVGEGT. DNA for the CDR3: TGTGCCAGCACTCACCCGAACTCCTACGAGCAGTACTTC. Translation gives CASTHPNSYEQYF.

The V and J genes are TRBV6-2 or TRBV6-3 and TRBJ2-5; a possible D gene is TRBD1 (5 bases). The V end lost 5 bases, the J end lost 6 bases, and 10 bases lay between the germline ends. CDR1 is MNHEY and CDR2 is SVGEGT in the germline V gene. This CDR3 spans 12 amino acids. This CDR3 is CASSPDRQTQYF. The CDR3 nucleotides are TGTGCCAGCAGTCCAGACAGACAGACCCAGTACTTC.